The present T cell receptor beta chain was sequenced within a study of blood T cells in healthy people across ages (dated by TCRdb to between 2015 and 2017). Turning to the overall study: Template switching captured roughly one uniquely barcoded TCR beta cDNA molecule per two T cells in model experiments. To track age-related changes in TCR beta repertoire diversity, the study relied on deep sequencing normalized with unique cDNA molecular identifiers. Four age groups were formed from the donors: young (average approximately 15 years), middle-aged (around 40), aged (62) and long-lived (about 80). Donors of different ages were randomly distributed across sequencing lanes to avoid experimental bias. Two additional independent replicas of 1 million unique cDNA reads from the same blood draw were analyzed for two donors (one aged 18 to 29 and one aged 80 or older). Findings and caveats that apply to the study as a whole: Compared with the aged group, more naive CD4+ T cells, fewer expanded clones and increased TCR diversity were shown by the long-lived group, suggesting age selection. Estimates of total diversity based on one million sequenced T cells were considered lower bounds and underestimates. Bulk unsorted PBMC profiling prevented conclusive comparison of naive and antigen-experienced compartments. A strong correlation was found between observed TCR beta diversity and the percentage of naive T cells measured by flow cytometry. As age increased, observed TCR beta diversity per million T cells dropped in a roughly linear way, and a significant reduction was already evident by age about 40. Because the CMV infection status of the donors was unknown, age-related changes in expanded clonotypes may potentially have been confounded.

Receptors were amplified or captured by 5' RACE. For sequencing, an Illumina HiSeq 2500 was employed. The second PCR ran for roughly 6 to 11 cycles and used a J-beta primer mix along with a sample-barcoded 5' primer. A unique molecular identifier was introduced onto each TCR beta cDNA molecule by a template-switch 5' adaptor carrying 12 random nucleotides. Each sample yielded at least 2.5 million CDR3-containing paired-end reads. First-strand cDNA synthesis was performed from all RNA using the Mint cDNA synthesis kit, with priming by a TRBC-specific oligonucleotide. After uracil-DNA glycosylase treatment, a first 18-cycle PCR used universal primers M1SS and BC2_uni_R on all cDNA. On the authors' methods: For normalization, 1 million high-quality reads, each with a distinct molecular identifier, were randomly selected from each sample. Instead of being binned into consensus sequences, reads with shared molecular identifiers were discarded. MiTCR, with a Q25 quality threshold and the strictest error-elimination algorithm, was used for CDR3 identification, clonotype clustering and error correction. A nonparametric unseen species model with Euler transformation was used to estimate lower-bound total TCR beta diversity. TCRdb itself trimmed the public reads at Q25 with fastp, ran MiXCR and retained productive beta chains. Every CDR3 protein is listed once, alongside the most common genes and DNA of its rows. None of the V and J calls come from the authors' own analysis; TCRdb made them. The sample profile shows around 990,000 distinct CDR3 sequences; approximately 38% of them were found once. The top ten hold about an eighth of the sample.

This clonotype was seen more than once but under ten times. The clone's antigen remains unknown. No qualities accompany the bases; no much larger clone lies one base away. Systemically healthy Caucasian individuals from Russia, 39 in total and aged about 6 to 95 years, were included as donors. Each donor gave around 9.9 milliliters of peripheral blood, collected into EDTA-treated Vacutainer tubes. Ficoll-Paque density-gradient centrifugation was used to isolate PBMCs, with at least 7 million per sample. Total RNA, at least 5 micrograms per sample, was extracted from PBMCs with Trizol reagent. Naive CD45RAhigh/CD27high T cell percentages were measured by flow cytometry on a PBMC aliquot from every donor. V is pared back by 6 bases and J by 6 bases, with 25 bases lying between the germline termini. Including cysteine and phenylalanine, the CDR3 has 17 amino acids. The entry retains the CDR3 DNA only, 51 bases that are in frame from base 1. CDR1 and CDR2 (LNHNV, YYDKDF) derive from the germline V gene (reference sequence).

Material for sequencing was blood. The TCR originated in a man aged 18-30 years in good health. This chain joins TRBV15 to TRBJ2-3, with TRBD1 as a weak D call on 5 bases. The base sequence is TGTGCCACCAGTCCAGTTGCAGGGTGGAACGTAGGCGATACGCAGTATTTT. It codes for CATSPVAGWNVGDTQYF.